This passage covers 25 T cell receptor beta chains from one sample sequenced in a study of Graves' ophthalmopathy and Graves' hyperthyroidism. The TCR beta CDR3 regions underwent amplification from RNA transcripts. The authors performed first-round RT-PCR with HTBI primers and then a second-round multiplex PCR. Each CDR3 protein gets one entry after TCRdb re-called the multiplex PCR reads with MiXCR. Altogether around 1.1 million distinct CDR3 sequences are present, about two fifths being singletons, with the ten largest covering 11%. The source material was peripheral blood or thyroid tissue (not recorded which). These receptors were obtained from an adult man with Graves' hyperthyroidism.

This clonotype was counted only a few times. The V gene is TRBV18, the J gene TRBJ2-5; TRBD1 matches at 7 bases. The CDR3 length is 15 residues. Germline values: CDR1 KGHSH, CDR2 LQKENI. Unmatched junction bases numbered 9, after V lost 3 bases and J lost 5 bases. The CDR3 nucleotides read TGTGCCAGCTCACCCAAAACGGGACAGATGGAGACCCAGTACTTC. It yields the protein CASSPKTGQMETQYF.

CDR3 sequence (DNA): TGTGCCACCAGCAGAGGGACGGACGCAGTATCCCAGCCCCAGCATTTT. Translating gives CATSRGTDAVSQPQHF. The rearrangement links TRBV24-1 to TRBJ1-5, with D possibly matching TRBD1 (5 bases). The V and J ends lost 7 bases and 7 bases respectively, with 22 bases between them. Germline V gives CDR1 KGHDR, CDR2 SFDVKD. This CDR3 contains 16 residues.

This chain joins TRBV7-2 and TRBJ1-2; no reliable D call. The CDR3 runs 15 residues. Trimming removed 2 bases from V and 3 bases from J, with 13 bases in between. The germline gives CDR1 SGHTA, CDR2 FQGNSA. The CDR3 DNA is TGTGCCAGCAGCTTATATCCAGGAGGTCACTATGGCTACACCTTC. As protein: CASSLYPGGHYGYTF. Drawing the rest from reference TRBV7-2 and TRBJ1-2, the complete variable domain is GAGVSQSPSNKVTEKGKDVELRCDPISGHTALYWYRQSLGQGLEFLIYFQGNSAPDKSGLPSDRFSAERTGGSVSTLTIQRTQQEDSAVYLCASSLYPGGHYGYTFGSGTRLTVV.

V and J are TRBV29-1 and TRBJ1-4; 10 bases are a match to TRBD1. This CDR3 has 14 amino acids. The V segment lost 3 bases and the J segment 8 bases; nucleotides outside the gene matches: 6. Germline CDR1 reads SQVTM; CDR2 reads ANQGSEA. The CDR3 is CSVETGTGVEKLFF. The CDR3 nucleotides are TGCAGCGTTGAGACCGGGACAGGGGTCGAAAAACTGTTTTTT. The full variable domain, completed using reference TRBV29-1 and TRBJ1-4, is SAVISQKPSRDICQRGTSLTIQCQVDSQVTMMFWYRQQPGQSLTLIATANQGSEATYESGFVIDKFPISRPNLTFSTLTVSNMSPEDSSIYLCSVETGTGVEKLFFGSGTQLSVL.

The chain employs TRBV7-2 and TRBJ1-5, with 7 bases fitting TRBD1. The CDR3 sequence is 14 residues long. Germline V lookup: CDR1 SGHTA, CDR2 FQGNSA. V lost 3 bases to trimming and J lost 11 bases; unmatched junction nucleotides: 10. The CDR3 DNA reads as TGTGCCAGCAGCTTCCCTAGCGGGGGACAGACCCAGCATTTT. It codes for CASSFPSGGQTQHF.

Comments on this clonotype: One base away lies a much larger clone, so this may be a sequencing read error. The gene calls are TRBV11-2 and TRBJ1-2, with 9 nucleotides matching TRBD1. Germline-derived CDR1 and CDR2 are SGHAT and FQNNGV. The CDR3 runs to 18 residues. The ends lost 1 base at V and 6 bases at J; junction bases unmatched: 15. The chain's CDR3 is CASSLGPYLTGGVDGYTF. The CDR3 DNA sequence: TGTGCCAGCAGCTTAGGACCGTATCTTACAGGGGGCGTGGATGGCTACACCTTC.

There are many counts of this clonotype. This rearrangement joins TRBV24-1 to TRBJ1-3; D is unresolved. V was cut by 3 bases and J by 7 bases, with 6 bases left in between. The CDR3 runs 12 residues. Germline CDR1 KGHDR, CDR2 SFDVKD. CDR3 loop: CATSDSRNTIYF. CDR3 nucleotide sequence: TGTGCCACCAGTGATAGTCGGAACACCATATATTTT.

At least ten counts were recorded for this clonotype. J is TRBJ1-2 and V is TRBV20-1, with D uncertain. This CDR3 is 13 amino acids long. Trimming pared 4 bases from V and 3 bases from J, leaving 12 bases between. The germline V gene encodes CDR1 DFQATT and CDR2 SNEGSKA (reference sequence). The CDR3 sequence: CSATSDRDYGYTF. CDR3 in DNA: TGCAGTGCTACCTCGGACCGCGACTATGGCTACACCTTC.

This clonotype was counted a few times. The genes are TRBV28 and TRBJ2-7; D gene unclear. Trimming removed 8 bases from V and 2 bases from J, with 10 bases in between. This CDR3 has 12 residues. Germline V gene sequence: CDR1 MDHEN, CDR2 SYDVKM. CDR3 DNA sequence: TGTGCCAGCCGCAGAGAGGCCTACGAGCAGTACTTC. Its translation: CASRREAYEQYF.

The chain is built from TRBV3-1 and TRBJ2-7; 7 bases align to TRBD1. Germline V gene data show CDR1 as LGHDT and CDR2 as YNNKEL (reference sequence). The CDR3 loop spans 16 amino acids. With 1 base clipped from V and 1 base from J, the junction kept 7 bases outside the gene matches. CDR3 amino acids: CASSQGDRDSSYEQYF. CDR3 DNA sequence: TGTGCCAGCAGCCAAGGAGACCGGGACAGTTCCTACGAGCAGTACTTC.

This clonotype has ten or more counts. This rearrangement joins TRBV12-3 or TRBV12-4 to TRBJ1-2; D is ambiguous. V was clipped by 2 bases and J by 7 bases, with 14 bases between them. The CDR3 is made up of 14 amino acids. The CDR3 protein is CASSLYSSGSGYTF. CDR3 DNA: TGTGCCAGCAGTTTATACAGCTCGGGGAGTGGCTACACCTTC.

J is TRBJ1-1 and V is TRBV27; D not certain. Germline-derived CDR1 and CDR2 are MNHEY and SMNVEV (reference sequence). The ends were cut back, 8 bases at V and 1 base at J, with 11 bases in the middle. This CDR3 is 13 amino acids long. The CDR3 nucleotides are TGTGCCAGCGCCTGCCGGGAGAACACTGAAGCTTTCTTT. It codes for CASACRENTEAFF.

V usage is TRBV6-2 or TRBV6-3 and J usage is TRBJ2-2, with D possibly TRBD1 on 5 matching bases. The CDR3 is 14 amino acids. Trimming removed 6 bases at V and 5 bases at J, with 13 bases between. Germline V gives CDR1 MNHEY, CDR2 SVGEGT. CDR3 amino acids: CASRKTPGTGELFF. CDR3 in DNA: TGTGCCAGCAGGAAGACGCCAGGGACCGGGGAGCTGTTTTTT.

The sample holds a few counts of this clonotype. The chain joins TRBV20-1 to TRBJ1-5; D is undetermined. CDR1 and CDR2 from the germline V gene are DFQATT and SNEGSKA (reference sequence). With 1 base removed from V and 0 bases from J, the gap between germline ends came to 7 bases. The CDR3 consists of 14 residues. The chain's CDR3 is CSARGYVSNQPQHF. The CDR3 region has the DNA TGCAGTGCTAGAGGTTATGTTAGCAATCAGCCCCAGCATTTT.

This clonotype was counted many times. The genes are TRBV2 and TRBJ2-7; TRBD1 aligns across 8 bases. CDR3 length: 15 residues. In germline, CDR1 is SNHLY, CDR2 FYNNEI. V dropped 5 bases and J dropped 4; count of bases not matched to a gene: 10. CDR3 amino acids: CASSKSGTGSYEQYF. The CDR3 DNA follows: TGTGCCAGCAGTAAGTCCGGGACAGGAAGTTACGAGCAGTACTTC.

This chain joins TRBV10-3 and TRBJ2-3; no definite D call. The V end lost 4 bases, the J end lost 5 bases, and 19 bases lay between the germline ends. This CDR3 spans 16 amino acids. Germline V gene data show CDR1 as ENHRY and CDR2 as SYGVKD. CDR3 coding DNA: TGTGCCATCAGTGCGCGGCCACGAGGATGGGAAGATACGCAGTATTTT. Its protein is CAISARPRGWEDTQYF.

CDR3 nucleotide sequence: TGTGCCAGCAGCTTAGCGGGGCAGGGCCCCAATGAGCAGTTCTTC. Translating gives CASSLAGQGPNEQFF. V and J are TRBV7-8 and TRBJ2-1, with D maybe TRBD1 (5 bases). Trimming left V 0 bases short and J 6 bases short, with 12 bases between. Germline-derived CDR1 and CDR2 are SGHVS and FQNEAQ. The length of the CDR3 is 15 residues.

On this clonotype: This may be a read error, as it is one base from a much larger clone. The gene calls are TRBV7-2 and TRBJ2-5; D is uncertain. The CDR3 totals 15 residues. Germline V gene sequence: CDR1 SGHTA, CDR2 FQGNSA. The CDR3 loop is CVSSLMLGAEETQYF. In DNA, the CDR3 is TGTGTCAGCAGCTTAATGTTGGGTGCGGAAGAGACCCAGTACTTC.

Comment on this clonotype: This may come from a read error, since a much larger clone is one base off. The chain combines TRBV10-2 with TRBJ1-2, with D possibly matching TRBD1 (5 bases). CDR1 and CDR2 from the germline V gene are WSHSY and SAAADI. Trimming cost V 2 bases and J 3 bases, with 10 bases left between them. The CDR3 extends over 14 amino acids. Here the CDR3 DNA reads TGCGCCAGCAGTGAGCCGGACACTTACTATGGCTACACCTTC. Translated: CASSEPDTYYGYTF.

The CDR3 DNA reads TGCGCCAGCAGGCGTGACCAAGAGCAGTACTTC. The encoded protein is CASRRDQEQYF. The chain recombines TRBV10-2 with TRBJ2-7; no firm D call. This CDR3 has 11 residues. Germline V lookup: CDR1 WSHSY, CDR2 SAAADI. The V and J ends lost 6 bases and 7 bases respectively, with 10 bases between them.

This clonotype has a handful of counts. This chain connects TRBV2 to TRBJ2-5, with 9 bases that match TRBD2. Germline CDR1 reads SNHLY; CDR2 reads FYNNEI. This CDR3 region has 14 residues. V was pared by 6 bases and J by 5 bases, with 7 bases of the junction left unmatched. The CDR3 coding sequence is TGTGCCAGCAGGCGACTAGCGGATCAGGAGACCCAGTACTTC. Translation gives CASRRLADQETQYF.

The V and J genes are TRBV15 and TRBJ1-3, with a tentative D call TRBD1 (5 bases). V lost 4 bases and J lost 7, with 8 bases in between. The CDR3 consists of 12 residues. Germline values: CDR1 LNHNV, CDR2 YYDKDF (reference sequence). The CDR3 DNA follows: TGTGCCACCAGCACTGCAGGGAACACCATATATTTT. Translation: CATSTAGNTIYF.

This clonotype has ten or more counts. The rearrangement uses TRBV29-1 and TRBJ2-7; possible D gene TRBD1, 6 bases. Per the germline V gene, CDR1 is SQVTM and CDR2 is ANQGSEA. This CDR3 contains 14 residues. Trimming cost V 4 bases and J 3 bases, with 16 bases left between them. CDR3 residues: CSVGADRTFYEQYF. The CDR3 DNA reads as TGCAGCGTTGGGGCAGACAGGACCTTCTACGAGCAGTACTTC.

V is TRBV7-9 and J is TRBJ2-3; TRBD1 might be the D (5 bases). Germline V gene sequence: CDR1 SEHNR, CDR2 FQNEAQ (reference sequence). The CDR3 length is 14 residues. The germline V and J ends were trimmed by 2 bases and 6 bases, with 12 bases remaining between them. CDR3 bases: TGTGCCAGCAGCTTACGACAGCCTTGGGATACGCAGTATTTT. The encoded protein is CASSLRQPWDTQYF.

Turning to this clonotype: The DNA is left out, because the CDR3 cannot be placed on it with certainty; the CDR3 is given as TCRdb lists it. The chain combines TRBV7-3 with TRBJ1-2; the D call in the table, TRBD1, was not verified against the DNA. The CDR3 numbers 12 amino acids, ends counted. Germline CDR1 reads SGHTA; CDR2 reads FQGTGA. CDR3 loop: CASSVGPGGYTF.